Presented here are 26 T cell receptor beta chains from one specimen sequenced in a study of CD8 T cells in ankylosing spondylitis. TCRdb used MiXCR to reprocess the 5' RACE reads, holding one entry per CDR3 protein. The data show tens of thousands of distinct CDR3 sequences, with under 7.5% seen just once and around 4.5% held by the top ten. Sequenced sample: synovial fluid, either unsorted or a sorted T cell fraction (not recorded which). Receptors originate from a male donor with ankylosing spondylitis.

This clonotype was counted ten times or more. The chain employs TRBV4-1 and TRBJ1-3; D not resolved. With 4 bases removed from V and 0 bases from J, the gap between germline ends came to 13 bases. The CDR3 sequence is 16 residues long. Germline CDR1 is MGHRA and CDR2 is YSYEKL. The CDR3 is CASSRITGNSGNTIYF. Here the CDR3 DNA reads TGCGCCAGCAGCCGAATAACGGGGAACTCTGGAAACACCATATATTTT.

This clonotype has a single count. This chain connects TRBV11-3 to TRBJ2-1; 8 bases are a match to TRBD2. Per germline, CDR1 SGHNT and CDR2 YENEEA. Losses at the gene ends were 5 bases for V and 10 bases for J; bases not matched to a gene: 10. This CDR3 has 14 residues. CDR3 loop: CASSINGGDPEQFF. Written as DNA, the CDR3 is TGTGCCAGCAGCATCAACGGGGGGGATCCCGAGCAGTTCTTC.

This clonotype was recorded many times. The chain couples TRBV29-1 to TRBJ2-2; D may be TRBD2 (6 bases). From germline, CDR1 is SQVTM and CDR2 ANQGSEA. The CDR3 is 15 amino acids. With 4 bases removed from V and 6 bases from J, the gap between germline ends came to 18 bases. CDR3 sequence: CSVVTRGTIAGELFF. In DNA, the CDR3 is TGCAGCGTTGTGACTAGGGGTACGATCGCCGGGGAGCTGTTTTTT.

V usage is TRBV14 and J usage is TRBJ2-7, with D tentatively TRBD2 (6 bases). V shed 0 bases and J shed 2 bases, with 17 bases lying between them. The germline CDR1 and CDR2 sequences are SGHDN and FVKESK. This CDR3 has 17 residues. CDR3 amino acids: CASSQEAWEAVPYEQYF. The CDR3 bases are TGTGCCAGCAGCCAAGAGGCGTGGGAGGCCGTTCCCTACGAGCAGTACTTC. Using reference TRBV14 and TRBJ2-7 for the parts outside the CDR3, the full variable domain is EAGVTQFPSHSVIEKGQTVTLRCDPISGHDNLYWYRRVMGKEIKFLLHFVKESKQDESGMPNNRFLAERTGGTYSTLKVQPAELEDSGVYFCASSQEAWEAVPYEQYFGPGTRLTVT.

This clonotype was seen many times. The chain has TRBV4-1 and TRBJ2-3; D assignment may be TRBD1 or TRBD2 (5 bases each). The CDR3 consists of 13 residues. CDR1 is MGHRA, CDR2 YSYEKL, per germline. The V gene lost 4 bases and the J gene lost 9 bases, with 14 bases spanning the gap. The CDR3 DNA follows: TGCGCCAGCAGCCTCACGGGGCAAACGACGCAGTATTTT. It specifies CASSLTGQTTQYF.

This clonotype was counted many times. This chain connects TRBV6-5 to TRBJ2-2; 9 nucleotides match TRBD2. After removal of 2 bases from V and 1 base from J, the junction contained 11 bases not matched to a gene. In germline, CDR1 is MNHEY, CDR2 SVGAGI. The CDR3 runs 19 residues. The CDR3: CASSYPSAYSGRNTGELFF. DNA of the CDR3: TGTGCCAGCAGTTACCCGAGTGCCTATAGCGGGAGGAACACCGGGGAGCTGTTTTTT.

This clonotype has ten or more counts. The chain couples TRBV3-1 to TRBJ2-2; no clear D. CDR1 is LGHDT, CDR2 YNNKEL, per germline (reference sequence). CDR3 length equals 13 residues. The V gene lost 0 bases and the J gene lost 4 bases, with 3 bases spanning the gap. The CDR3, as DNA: TGTGCCAGCAGCCAAGAGCGCACCGGGGAGCTGTTTTTT. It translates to CASSQERTGELFF.

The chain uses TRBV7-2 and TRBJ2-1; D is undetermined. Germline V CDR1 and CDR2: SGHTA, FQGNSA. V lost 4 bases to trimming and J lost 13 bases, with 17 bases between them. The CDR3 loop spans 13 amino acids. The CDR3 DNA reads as TGTGCCAGCAGCTCCCAGGCAGGTTATTCCCAGTTCTTC. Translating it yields CASSSQAGYSQFF.

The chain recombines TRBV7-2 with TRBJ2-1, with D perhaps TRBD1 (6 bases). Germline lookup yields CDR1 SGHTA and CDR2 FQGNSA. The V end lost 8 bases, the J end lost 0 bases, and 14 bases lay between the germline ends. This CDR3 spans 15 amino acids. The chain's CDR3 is CASRSGVSSYNEQFF. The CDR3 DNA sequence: TGTGCCAGCCGGTCAGGGGTGAGCTCCTACAATGAGCAGTTCTTC.

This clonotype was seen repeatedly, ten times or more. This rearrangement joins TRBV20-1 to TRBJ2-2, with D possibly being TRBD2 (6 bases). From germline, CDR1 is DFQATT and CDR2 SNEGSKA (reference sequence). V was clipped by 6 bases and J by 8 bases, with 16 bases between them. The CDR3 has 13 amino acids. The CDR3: CSAARAGRGELFF. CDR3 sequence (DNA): TGCAGTGCCGCCCGGGCGGGGAGGGGGGAGCTGTTTTTT.

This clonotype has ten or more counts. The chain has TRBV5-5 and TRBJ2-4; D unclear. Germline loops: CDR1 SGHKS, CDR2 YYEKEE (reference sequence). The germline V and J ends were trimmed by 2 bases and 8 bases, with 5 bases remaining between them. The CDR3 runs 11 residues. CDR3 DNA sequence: TGTGCCAGCAGCTTTGGAGACATTCAGTACTTC. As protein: CASSFGDIQYF. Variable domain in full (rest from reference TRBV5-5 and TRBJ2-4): DAGVTQSPTHLIKTRGQQVTLRCSPISGHKSVSWYQQVLGQGPQFIFQYYEKEERGRGNFPDRFSARQFPNYSSELNVNALLLGDSALYLCASSFGDIQYFGAGTRLSVL.

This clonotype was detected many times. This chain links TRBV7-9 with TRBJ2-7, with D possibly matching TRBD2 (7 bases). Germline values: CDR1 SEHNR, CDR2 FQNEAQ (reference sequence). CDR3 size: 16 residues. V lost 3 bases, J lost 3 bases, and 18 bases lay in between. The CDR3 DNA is TGTGCCAGCAGCTTCGCCGGGACACAGCGGGACTACGAGCAGTACTTC. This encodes CASSFAGTQRDYEQYF.

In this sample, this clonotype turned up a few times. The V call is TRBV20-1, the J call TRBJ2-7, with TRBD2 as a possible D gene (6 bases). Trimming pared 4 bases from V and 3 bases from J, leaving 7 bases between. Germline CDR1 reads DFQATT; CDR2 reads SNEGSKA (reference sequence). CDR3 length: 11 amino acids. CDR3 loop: CSAKTSYEQYF. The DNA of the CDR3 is TGCAGTGCTAAGACTAGCTACGAGCAGTACTTC.

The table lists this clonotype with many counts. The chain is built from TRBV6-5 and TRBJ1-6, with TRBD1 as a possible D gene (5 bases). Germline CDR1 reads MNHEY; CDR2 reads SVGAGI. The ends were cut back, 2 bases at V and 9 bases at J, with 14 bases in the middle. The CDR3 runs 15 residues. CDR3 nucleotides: TGTGCCAGCAGTTACGCCCAGGGATTGTCTTCACCCCTCCACTTT. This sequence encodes CASSYAQGLSSPLHF.

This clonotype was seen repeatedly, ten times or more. The CDR3 reads CASSTTAWGREQFF. CDR3 bases: TGTGCCAGCAGTACGACAGCGTGGGGGAGGGAGCAGTTCTTC. The V and J genes are TRBV2 and TRBJ2-1, with D maybe TRBD2 (6 bases). The CDR3 spans 14 residues. V lost 5 bases, J lost 10 bases, and 18 bases lay in between. Germline V gene data show CDR1 as SNHLY and CDR2 as FYNNEI. Combining the CDR3 with reference TRBV2 and TRBJ2-1 gives the whole variable domain EPEVTQTPSHQVTQMGQEVILRCVPISNHLYFYWYRQILGQKVEFLVSFYNNEISEKSEIFDDQFSVERPDGSNFTLKIRSTKLEDSAMYFCASSTTAWGREQFFGPGTRLTVL.

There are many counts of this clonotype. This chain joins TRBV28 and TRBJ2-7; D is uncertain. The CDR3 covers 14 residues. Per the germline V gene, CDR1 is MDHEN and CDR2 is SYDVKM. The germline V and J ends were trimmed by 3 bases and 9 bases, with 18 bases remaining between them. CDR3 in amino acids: CASSLPLALRGQYF. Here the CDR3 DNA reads TGTGCCAGCAGTTTGCCTTTAGCTCTCCGAGGGCAGTACTTC. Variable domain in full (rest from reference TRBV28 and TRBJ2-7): DVKVTQSSRYLVKRTGEKVFLECVQDMDHENMFWYRQDPGLGLRLIYFSYDVKMKEKGDIPEGYSVSREKKERFSLILESASTNQTSMYLCASSLPLALRGQYFGPGTRLTVT.

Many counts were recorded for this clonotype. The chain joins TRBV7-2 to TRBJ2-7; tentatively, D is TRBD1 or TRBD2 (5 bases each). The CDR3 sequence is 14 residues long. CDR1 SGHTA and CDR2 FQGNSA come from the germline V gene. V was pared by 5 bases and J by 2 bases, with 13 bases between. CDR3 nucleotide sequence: TGTGCCAGCAGCGTGGGGGTTTTTCCCTACGAGCAGTACTTC. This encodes CASSVGVFPYEQYF.

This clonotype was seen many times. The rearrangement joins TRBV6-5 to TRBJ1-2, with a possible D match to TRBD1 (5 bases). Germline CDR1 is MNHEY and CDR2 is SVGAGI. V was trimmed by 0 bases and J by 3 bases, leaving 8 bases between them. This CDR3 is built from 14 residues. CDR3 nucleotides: TGTGCCAGCAGTTACTCGGGGGAAGACTATGGCTACACCTTC. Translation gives CASSYSGEDYGYTF.

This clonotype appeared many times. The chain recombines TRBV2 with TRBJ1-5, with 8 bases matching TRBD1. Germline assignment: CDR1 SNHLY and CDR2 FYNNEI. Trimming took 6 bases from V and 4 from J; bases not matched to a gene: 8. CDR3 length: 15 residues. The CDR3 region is CASSKDRAINQPQHF. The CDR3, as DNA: TGTGCCAGCAGCAAGGACAGGGCGATTAATCAGCCCCAGCATTTT.

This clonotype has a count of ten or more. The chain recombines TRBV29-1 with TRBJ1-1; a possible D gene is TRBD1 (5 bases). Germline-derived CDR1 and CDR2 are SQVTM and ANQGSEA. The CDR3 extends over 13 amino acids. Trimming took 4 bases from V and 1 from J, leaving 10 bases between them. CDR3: CSVAYTGNTEAFF. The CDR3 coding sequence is TGCAGCGTTGCGTACACAGGGAACACTGAAGCTTTCTTT.

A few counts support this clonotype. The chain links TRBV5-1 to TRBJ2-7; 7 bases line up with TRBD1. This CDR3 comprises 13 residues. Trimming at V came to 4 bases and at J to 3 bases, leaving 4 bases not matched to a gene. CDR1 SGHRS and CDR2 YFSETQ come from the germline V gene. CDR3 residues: CASSARQGYEQYF. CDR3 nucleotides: TGCGCCAGCAGCGCAAGACAGGGCTACGAGCAGTACTTC.

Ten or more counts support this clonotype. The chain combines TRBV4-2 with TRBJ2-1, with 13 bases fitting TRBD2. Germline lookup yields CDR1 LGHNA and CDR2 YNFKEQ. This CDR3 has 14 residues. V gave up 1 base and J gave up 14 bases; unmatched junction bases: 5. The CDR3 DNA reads TGTGCCAGCAGCCAAGTACTAGCGGGAGGGCCGAAGTTCTTC. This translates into CASSQVLAGGPKFF.

CDR3 sequence: CASSERLAEYNEQFF. The CDR3 nucleotides read TGTGCCAGCAGCGAGAGACTAGCGGAGTACAATGAGCAGTTCTTC. The V gene is TRBV9, the J gene TRBJ2-1; 9 nucleotides align to TRBD2. CDR3 size: 15 residues. The V gene end was trimmed by 3 bases and the J gene end by 4 bases; junction bases not matched to a gene: 5. Germline lookup yields CDR1 SGDLS and CDR2 YYNGEE.

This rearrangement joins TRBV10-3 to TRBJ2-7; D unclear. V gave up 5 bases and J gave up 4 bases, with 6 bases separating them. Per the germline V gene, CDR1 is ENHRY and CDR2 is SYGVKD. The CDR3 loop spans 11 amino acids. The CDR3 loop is CAISSEYEQYF. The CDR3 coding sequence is TGTGCCATCAGTTCCGAATACGAGCAGTACTTC.

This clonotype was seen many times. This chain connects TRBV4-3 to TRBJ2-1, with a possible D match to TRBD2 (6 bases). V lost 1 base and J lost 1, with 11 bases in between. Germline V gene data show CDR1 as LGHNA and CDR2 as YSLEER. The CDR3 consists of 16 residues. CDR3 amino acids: CASSQGGAGSYNEQFF. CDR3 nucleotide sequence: TGCGCCAGCAGCCAAGGGGGAGCGGGTTCCTACAATGAGCAGTTCTTC.

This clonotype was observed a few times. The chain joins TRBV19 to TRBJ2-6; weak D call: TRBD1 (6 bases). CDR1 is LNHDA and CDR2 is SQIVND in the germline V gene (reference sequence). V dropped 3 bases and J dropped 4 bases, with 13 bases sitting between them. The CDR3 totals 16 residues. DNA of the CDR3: TGTGCCAGTAGTATGGGGGCGCTGAGCGGGGCCAACGTCCTGACTTTC. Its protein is CASSMGALSGANVLTF.